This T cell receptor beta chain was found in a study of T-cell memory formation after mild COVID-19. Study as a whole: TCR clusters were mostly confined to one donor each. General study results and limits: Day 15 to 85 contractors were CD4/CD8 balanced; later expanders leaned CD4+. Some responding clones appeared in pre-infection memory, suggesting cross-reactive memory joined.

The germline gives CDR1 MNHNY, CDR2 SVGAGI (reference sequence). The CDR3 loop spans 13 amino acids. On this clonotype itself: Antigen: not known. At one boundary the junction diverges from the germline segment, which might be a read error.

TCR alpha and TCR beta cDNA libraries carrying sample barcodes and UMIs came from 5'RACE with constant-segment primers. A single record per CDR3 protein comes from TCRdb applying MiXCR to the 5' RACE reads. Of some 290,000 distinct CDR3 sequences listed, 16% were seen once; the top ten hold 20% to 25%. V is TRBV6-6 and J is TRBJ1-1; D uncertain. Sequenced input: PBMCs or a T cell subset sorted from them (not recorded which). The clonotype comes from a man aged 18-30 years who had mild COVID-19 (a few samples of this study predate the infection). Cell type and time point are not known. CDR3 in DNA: TGTGCCAGCATTTACGCCATGAACACTGAAGCTTTCTTT. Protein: CASIYAMNTEAFF.